Sequencing of this TCR beta chain was carried out in a study of T-cell memory formation after mild COVID-19. This clonotype has more than one count but fewer than ten. V was clipped by 3 bases and J by 3 bases; unmatched bases: 5. The germline CDR1 and CDR2 sequences are DFQATT and SNEGSKA (reference sequence). The CDR3 is 13 residues long. Each CDR3 protein is one row after TCRdb ran MiXCR on the 5' RACE reads. The table includes around 190,000 distinct CDR3 sequences, roughly 18% detected once. This sequence joins TRBV20-1 and TRBJ2-7, with 7 bases matching TRBD2. The clonotype comes from a young man who had mild COVID-19 (a few samples of this study predate the infection). Cell type and time point are not known. The specimen sequenced was PBMCs or a T cell subset sorted from them (not recorded which). The CDR3: CSASGGDFYEQYV. For the CDR3, the DNA is TGCAGTGCTAGTGGGGGGGACTTCTACGAGCAGTACGTC.